These 28 T cell receptor beta chains were all obtained from the same sample, sequenced in a study of CD8 T cells in Susac syndrome (dated by TCRdb to 2018 to 2020). The protocol used for the library was the immunoSEQ multiplex PCR assay. RNA was extracted using the RNeasy kit, and roughly 0.45 to 1 microgram was reverse transcribed with random hexamers. TCRdb took the public reads, trimmed them with fastp at Q25, ran MiXCR for clone calling and kept in-frame beta chains. All rows with the same CDR3 protein become a single entry with the most common DNA and genes. A total of 150,000 to 200,000 distinct CDR3 sequences appear in this sample, around 93% of them only once. The ten most abundant clones make up around 0.13% of the sample. The sequenced sample was CD4+ T cells from PBMCs. The receptors were sampled from a human donor in good health.

This rearrangement joins TRBV5-1 to TRBJ2-7, with 8 bases aligning to TRBD1. CDR1 is SGHRS and CDR2 is YFSETQ in the germline V gene. This CDR3 contains 15 residues. The ends lost 4 bases at V and 5 bases at J; junction bases unmatched: 11. In DNA, the CDR3 is TGCGCCAGCAGCAGACGGACAGGGCTGTGGAACGAGCAGTACTTC. Its protein is CASSRRTGLWNEQYF.

The chain couples TRBV19 to TRBJ2-1; D gene uncertain. The germline CDR1 and CDR2 sequences are LNHDA and SQIVND (reference sequence). CDR3 length: 15 residues. Trimming shortened V by 3 bases and J by 0 bases, and 9 bases separated the two germline ends. The CDR3 sequence: CASSIRSTSYNEQFF. The CDR3 bases are TGTGCCAGTAGTATTAGGTCAACCTCCTACAATGAGCAGTTCTTC.

V gene TRBV11-1 combines with J gene TRBJ2-7, with D unclear. V lost 7 bases to trimming and J lost 0 bases, with 22 bases between them. CDR1 is SGHAT, CDR2 FQDESV, per germline (reference sequence). The CDR3 sequence is 17 residues long. The CDR3: CASIPGPSESTSYEQYF. In DNA, the CDR3 is TGTGCCAGCATCCCCGGCCCCTCGGAGTCAACCTCCTACGAGCAGTACTTC.

The V gene is TRBV10-3, the J gene TRBJ2-2; D is unresolved. Trimming took 3 bases from V and 10 from J, leaving 12 bases between them. The germline V gene has CDR1 ENHRY and CDR2 SYGVKD. The length of the CDR3 is 13 residues. CDR3 in DNA: TGTGCCATCAGTGATGGGCGAACGGAGGAGCTGTTTTTT. It encodes CAISDGRTEELFF.

The chain carries TRBV3-1 and TRBJ2-7, with D perhaps TRBD1 or TRBD2 (5 bases each). This CDR3 region has 16 residues. Trimming left V 0 bases short and J 3 bases short, with 15 bases between. Per the germline V gene, CDR1 is LGHDT and CDR2 is YNNKEL (reference sequence). The CDR3 is CASSQEMSRDRYEQYF. Written as DNA, the CDR3 is TGTGCCAGCAGCCAAGAGATGTCCAGGGACCGCTACGAGCAGTACTTC.

The chain combines TRBV7-8 with TRBJ2-7; 8 bases line up with TRBD2. There are 15 residues in the CDR3. Germline assignment: CDR1 SGHVS and CDR2 FQNEAQ. The V and J ends lost 5 bases and 7 bases, in that order; junction bases with no gene match: 13. The CDR3 coding sequence is TGTGCCAGCAGCCAGCCGGGAGGGGAAGGAAGGGAGCAGTACTTC. It codes for CASSQPGGEGREQYF. Supplemented by reference TRBV7-8 and TRBJ2-7, the full variable domain reads GAGVSQSPRYKVAKRGQDVALRCDPISGHVSLFWYQQALGQGPEFLTYFQNEAQLDKSGLPSDRFFAERPEGSVSTLKIQRTQQEDSAVYLCASSQPGGEGREQYFGPGTRLTVT.

The gene calls are TRBV20-1 and TRBJ2-3, with D tentatively TRBD2 (7 bases). The CDR3 totals 15 residues. Trimming cost V 5 bases and J 0 bases, with 15 bases left between them. The germline V gene encodes CDR1 DFQATT and CDR2 SNEGSKA (reference sequence). The CDR3 coding sequence is TGCAGTGCTCCGCCGGGGGGCATGAGCACAGATACGCAGTATTTT. Amino acids: CSAPPGGMSTDTQYF.

This chain uses TRBV29-1 with TRBJ2-7; D remains unclear. Looked up from germline, CDR1 is SQVTM and CDR2 is ANQGSEA. Trimming pared 7 bases from V and 0 bases from J, leaving 10 bases between. The CDR3 sequence is 12 residues long. CDR3 loop: CSAGHNSYEQYF. The CDR3 DNA reads as TGCAGCGCTGGGCATAACTCCTACGAGCAGTACTTC.

The chain carries TRBV29-1 and TRBJ1-2, with TRBD1 matching 9 bases. V trimming: 3 bases; J trimming: 8 bases; junction bases outside the gene matches: 7. Germline lookup yields CDR1 SQVTM and CDR2 ANQGSEA. This CDR3 contains 13 residues. CDR3: CSVDPDRGNGYTF. The CDR3 coding sequence is TGCAGCGTTGATCCGGACAGGGGTAACGGCTACACCTTC.

This sequence joins TRBV19 and TRBJ2-1, with D perhaps matching TRBD1 (5 bases). V lost 4 bases, J lost 0 bases, and 10 bases lay in between. Germline V CDR1 and CDR2: LNHDA, SQIVND (reference sequence). There are 15 residues in the CDR3. CDR3 protein: CASSTQESSYNEQFF. CDR3 DNA: TGTGCCAGTAGTACACAGGAAAGCTCCTACAATGAGCAGTTCTTC.

The chain couples TRBV7-6 to TRBJ1-5, with 9 bases matching TRBD1. V shed 5 bases and J 4 bases; nucleotides not matched to a gene: 6. Germline V gene data show CDR1 as SGHVS and CDR2 as FNYEAQ. The CDR3 consists of 15 residues. The CDR3 here is CASSQSGQGNQPQHF. CDR3 DNA: TGTGCCAGCAGCCAATCGGGACAGGGAAATCAGCCCCAGCATTTT. The whole variable domain, remainder taken from reference TRBV7-6 and TRBJ1-5, is GAGVSQSPRYKVTKRGQDVALRCDPISGHVSLYWYRQALGQGPEFLTYFNYEAQQDKSGLPNDRFSAERPEGSISTLTIQRTEQRDSAMYRCASSQSGQGNQPQHFGDGTRLSIL.

The V call is TRBV29-1, the J call TRBJ1-2, with a tentative D call TRBD1 (5 bases). Germline V gene lookup returns CDR1 SQVTM and CDR2 ANQGSEA. V was cut by 0 bases and J by 6 bases, with 17 bases left in between. The CDR3 extends over 15 amino acids. CDR3 in DNA: TGCAGCGTTGAAGACCCTTGGAAAGGGGCGGATGGCTACACCTTC. The encoded protein is CSVEDPWKGADGYTF. The variable domain in full, with the rest retrieved from reference TRBV29-1 and TRBJ1-2, is SAVISQKPSRDICQRGTSLTIQCQVDSQVTMMFWYRQQPGQSLTLIATANQGSEATYESGFVIDKFPISRPNLTFSTLTVSNMSPEDSSIYLCSVEDPWKGADGYTFGSGTRLTVV.

This clonotype came up once. The chain has TRBV5-1 and TRBJ2-7; no reliable D call. This CDR3 is 14 amino acids long. V lost 4 bases, J lost 3 bases, and 14 bases lay in between. Germline CDR1 reads SGHRS; CDR2 reads YFSETQ. The CDR3 region is CASSTWADNYEQYF. CDR3 bases: TGCGCCAGCAGCACGTGGGCAGATAACTACGAGCAGTACTTC.

The chain uses TRBV5-1 and TRBJ2-2; unclear D gene. V was clipped by 2 bases and J by 0 bases, with 11 bases between them. Germline V CDR1 and CDR2: SGHRS, YFSETQ. The CDR3 is 16 residues long. Written as DNA, the CDR3 is TGCGCCAGCAGCTTAGGGCAGGCTGCGAACACCGGGGAGCTGTTTTTT. It is translated as CASSLGQAANTGELFF.

The chain joins TRBV15 to TRBJ2-4; 9 bases map to TRBD1. The CDR3 has 14 residues. Germline CDR1 and CDR2: LNHNV and YYDKDF (reference sequence). Trimming took 5 bases from V and 6 from J; bases not matched to a gene: 5. This CDR3 is CATSGLDRGNIQYF. The CDR3 nucleotides are TGTGCCACCAGCGGACTGGACAGGGGAAACATTCAGTACTTC.

This clonotype was seen once. The chain recombines TRBV5-1 with TRBJ2-2; D is unresolved. V lost 0 bases and J 0 bases, leaving 9 bases between the germline ends. Germline CDR1 and CDR2: SGHRS and YFSETQ. The CDR3 covers 16 residues. The DNA for the CDR3 is TGCGCCAGCAGCTTGGGCGGAATGGCGAACACCGGGGAGCTGTTTTTT. Protein sequence: CASSLGGMANTGELFF.

This chain links TRBV12-3 or TRBV12-4 with TRBJ1-6, with TRBD1 matching over 7 bases. The V segment lost 8 bases and the J segment 0 bases; nucleotides outside the gene matches: 1. The CDR3 has 14 residues. This CDR3 is CASGDSSYNSPLHF. The DNA of the CDR3 is TGTGCCAGCGGGGACAGCTCCTATAATTCACCCCTCCACTTT.

This clonotype was counted only a few times. The J gene is TRBJ2-2, the V gene TRBV5-1; D is unclear. Looked up from germline, CDR1 is SGHRS and CDR2 is YFSETQ. The V gene lost 2 bases and the J gene lost 7 bases, with 6 bases spanning the gap. The CDR3 is 12 residues long. CDR3 in amino acids: CASSFTLGELFF. CDR3 DNA sequence: TGCGCCAGCAGCTTTACCCTCGGGGAGCTGTTTTTT.

The chain has TRBV20-1 and TRBJ1-2; maybe TRBD1 (6 bases). Trimming pared 1 base from V and 7 bases from J, leaving 13 bases between. The germline CDR1 and CDR2 sequences are DFQATT and SNEGSKA (reference sequence). CDR3 length: 13 residues. DNA for the CDR3: TGCAGTGCTAGAGCATCGGGGGCGGGTGGCTACACCTTC. Amino acids: CSARASGAGGYTF.

This clonotype was recorded only once. V is TRBV12-3 or TRBV12-4 and J is TRBJ1-1; TRBD1 matches 8 bases. Trimming cost V 1 base and J 11 bases; bases outside gene matches: 9. This CDR3 comprises 14 residues. CDR3 sequence: CASSLDQGAKLAFF. CDR3 nucleotides: TGTGCCAGCAGTTTAGATCAGGGGGCGAAGTTGGCTTTCTTT.

The chain couples TRBV19 to TRBJ2-7; 8 bases align to TRBD1. With 4 bases clipped from V and 0 bases from J, the junction kept 8 bases outside the gene matches. The CDR3 is 16 residues long. Germline-derived CDR1 and CDR2 are LNHDA and SQIVND (reference sequence). The CDR3 reads CASSKVQGAGSYEQYF. CDR3 nucleotide sequence: TGTGCCAGTAGTAAGGTCCAGGGGGCCGGCTCCTACGAGCAGTACTTC.

The rearrangement uses TRBV29-1 and TRBJ2-1, with TRBD1 as a possible D gene (5 bases). The V and J ends lost 2 bases and 3 bases respectively, with 17 bases between them. The CDR3 runs 16 residues. Germline lookup yields CDR1 SQVTM and CDR2 ANQGSEA. This chain's CDR3 is CSVETQIDRYYNEQFF. The CDR3 DNA reads as TGCAGCGTTGAAACCCAGATTGACAGATACTACAATGAGCAGTTCTTC.

The rearrangement joins TRBV19 to TRBJ2-4, with 12 bases lining up with TRBD2. The CDR3 sequence is 15 residues long. V lost 2 bases, J lost 7 bases, and 3 bases stayed unmatched. The V gene's germline CDR1 is LNHDA and CDR2 SQIVND (reference sequence). The CDR3 DNA is TGTGCCAGTAGTATACGGACTAGCGGGGCCAACATTCAGTACTTC. As protein: CASSIRTSGANIQYF.

The chain uses TRBV29-1 and TRBJ1-2, with D maybe TRBD1 (6 bases). Germline CDR1 SQVTM, CDR2 ANQGSEA. The CDR3 covers 12 residues. Trimming shortened V by 2 bases and J by 8 bases, and 12 bases separated the two germline ends. The CDR3 DNA reads as TGCAGCGTTGAAAAACAGGGTGTGGGCTACACCTTC. Translating it yields CSVEKQGVGYTF.

The rearrangement joins TRBV29-1 to TRBJ2-7, with 10 positions matching TRBD1. This CDR3 comprises 12 residues. Germline CDR1 SQVTM, CDR2 ANQGSEA. After removal of 8 bases from V and 7 bases from J, the junction contained 8 bases not matched to a gene. Written as DNA, the CDR3 is TGCAGCCCCCCGGACAGGGGGAGGGAGCAGTACTTC. It encodes CSPPDRGREQYF.

The gene calls are TRBV3-1 and TRBJ2-5, with D unresolved. With 1 base removed from V and 4 bases from J, the gap between germline ends came to 10 bases. CDR3 length: 14 residues. Germline-derived CDR1 and CDR2 are LGHDT and YNNKEL (reference sequence). The chain's CDR3 is CASSQGLGLETQYF. The CDR3 coding sequence is TGTGCCAGCAGCCAAGGTCTGGGGTTAGAGACCCAGTACTTC.

The rearrangement links TRBV12-5 to TRBJ2-3; 9 bases line up with TRBD1. Unmatched junction bases numbered 10, after V lost 4 bases and J lost 2 bases. The CDR3 is 17 residues long. Per germline, CDR1 LGHNT and CDR2 FRNRAP. CDR3 region: CASGYLITGGTTDTQYF. For the CDR3, the DNA is TGTGCTAGTGGTTACCTAATAACAGGGGGCACCACAGATACGCAGTATTTT.

The gene calls are TRBV29-1 and TRBJ2-7, with TRBD1 matching 12 bases. The V segment lost 4 bases and the J segment 6 bases; nucleotides outside the gene matches: 7. The CDR3 is 14 amino acids. CDR1 and CDR2 (germline): SQVTM, ANQGSEA. This CDR3 is CSVGGTGGFFEQYF. The CDR3 DNA reads as TGCAGCGTTGGTGGGACAGGGGGCTTCTTCGAGCAGTACTTC.